The 4 T cell receptor beta chains in this list originate from one sample, sequenced in a study of blood T cell repertoires in COVID-19. Produced via immunoSEQ multiplex PCR; TCRdb's table is partial and in-frame only. The table has 400,000 to 500,000 clones, roughly 84% seen once; the top ten hold 1.4% to 1.5%. The source material was PBMCs or T cells enriched from blood (not recorded which). These receptor sequences come from a woman younger than 30 who had been exposed to COVID-19.

CDR3 nucleotides: TGTGCCAGCAGTTTAAGCGACAGTTGGAACACCGGGGAGCTGTTTTTT. Translating it yields CASSLSDSWNTGELFF. The rearrangement uses TRBV28 and TRBJ2-2, with D tentatively TRBD1 (5 bases). This CDR3 has 16 amino acids. V was trimmed by 2 bases and J by 1 base, leaving 11 bases between them. CDR1 and CDR2 from the germline V gene are MDHEN and SYDVKM.

This sequence joins TRBV18 and TRBJ2-3; 12 nucleotides agree with TRBD2. CDR3 length equals 17 residues. The V and J ends lost 3 bases and 1 base, in that order; junction bases with no gene match: 5. Germline CDR1 and CDR2: KGHSH and LQKENI. For the CDR3, the DNA is TGTGCCAGCTCACCTTCGACTAGCGGGAGTCGCACAGATACGCAGTATTTT. Translated: CASSPSTSGSRTDTQYF.

V usage is TRBV28 and J usage is TRBJ1-6; a weak D match, TRBD1 (5 bases). This CDR3 has 13 amino acids. CDR1 is MDHEN, CDR2 SYDVKM, per germline. Between the trimmed V and J ends, which lost 7 bases and 10 bases, there was a span of 14 bases. The CDR3 DNA follows: TGTGCCAGCACTTTGCTGCAGGGATCACCCCTCCACTTT. This codes for CASTLLQGSPLHF.

This chain connects TRBV11-3 to TRBJ2-1; possibly TRBD1 for D (6 bases). The V gene's germline CDR1 is SGHNT and CDR2 YENEEA. CDR3 length: 15 amino acids. Trimming removed 5 bases from V and 4 bases from J, with 15 bases in between. Written as DNA, the CDR3 is TGTGCCAGCAGCGCCCGACAGGCGGGTTACAATGAGCAGTTCTTC. The encoded protein is CASSARQAGYNEQFF.